These T cell receptor beta chains were read from a single sample in a study of blood T cell repertoires in COVID-19. Generated by immunoSEQ multiplex PCR, the TCRdb table keeps only in-frame clones and is missing some. The sample consists of over 200,000 clones, 86% of them appearing once. The sequenced sample was PBMCs or T cells enriched from blood (not recorded which). These receptors were collected from a man aged 18 to 29 who had recovered from COVID-19. The CDR3 runs from the conserved cysteine through the conserved F or W. D genes are given only for firm matches. Size tells how often a clone was seen (once, few, many) or the class of an expanded clone, and some rows leave it out.

TRBV14	TRBJ2-7	NA	NA	CASSQDPRARRSSYEQYF	TGTGCCAGCAGCCAAGACCCTAGAGCGCGAAGAAGTTCTTACGAGCAGTACTTC
TRBV18	TRBJ1-1	NA	TRBD1	CASSTTGGRTEAFF	TGTGCCAGCTCAACGACAGGGGGCCGCACTGAAGCTTTCTTT
TRBV19	TRBJ1-3	NA	NA	CASSEQGAGNTIYF	TGTGCCAGTAGTGAACAGGGCGCTGGAAACACCATATATTTT
TRBV9	TRBJ2-1	once	NA	CASSVGGSEPSYNEQFF	TGTGCCAGCAGCGTAGGCGGTAGTGAACCTTCCTACAATGAGCAGTTCTTC
TRBV14	TRBJ1-2	NA	NA	CASSQEFQNYGYTF	TGTGCCAGCAGCCAAGAGTTTCAGAACTATGGCTACACCTTC
TRBV27	TRBJ1-5	NA	NA	CASSPGLSNQPQHF	TGTGCCAGCAGCCCCGGACTTAGCAATCAGCCCCAGCATTTT
TRBV5-4	TRBJ2-2	NA	TRBD1	CASESDRDGDTGELFF	TGTGCCAGCGAATCCGACAGGGATGGGGACACCGGGGAGCTGTTTTTT
TRBV27	TRBJ1-1	NA	TRBD1	CASSFAPTGDTEAFF	TGTGCCAGCAGTTTCGCCCCGACAGGGGATACTGAAGCTTTCTTT
TRBV5-1	TRBJ2-2	NA	TRBD2	CASKEGGGPNTGELFF	TGCGCCAGCAAGGAGGGCGGGGGTCCGAACACCGGGGAGCTGTTTTTT
TRBV24-1	TRBJ2-1	NA	NA	CATSDEFADSPNEQFF	TGTGCCACCAGTGATGAATTTGCGGACTCTCCCAATGAGCAGTTCTTC
TRBV27	TRBJ1-2	NA	NA	CASSSREGDGYTF	TGTGCCAGCAGTTCCAGGGAGGGTGATGGCTACACCTTC
TRBV13	TRBJ2-2	NA	NA	CASSLAVAGELFF	TGTGCCAGCAGCTTGGCGGTTGCCGGGGAGCTGTTTTTT
TRBV7-9	TRBJ2-7	NA	NA	CASSLATGLGEQYF	TGTGCCAGCAGCTTAGCAACAGGGTTGGGCGAGCAGTACTTC
TRBV7-6	TRBJ2-7	once	NA	CASSLAGATYEQYF	TGTGCCAGCAGCTTAGCGGGGGCAACCTACGAGCAGTACTTC
TRBV7-9	TRBJ1-2	NA	TRBD1	CASSSRDRSVFYGYTF	TGTGCCAGCAGCTCGAGGGACAGAAGTGTGTTCTATGGCTACACCTTC
TRBV7-9	TRBJ1-5	NA	TRBD1	CASSSGQQGNQPQHF	TGTGCCAGCAGCTCGGGACAGCAAGGCAATCAGCCCCAGCATTTT
TRBV11-2	TRBJ2-4	NA	NA	CASSLDPVKIAKNIQYF	TGTGCCAGCAGCTTAGATCCAGTCAAAATAGCCAAAAACATTCAGTACTTC
TRBV15	TRBJ2-5	NA	TRBD2	CATSRETSGGAGRETQYF	TGTGCCACCAGCAGAGAAACTAGCGGGGGGGCCGGAAGGGAGACCCAGTACTTC
TRBV11-1	TRBJ2-5	NA	TRBD1	CASSSRGREETQYF	TGTGCCAGCAGCTCAAGGGGGCGAGAAGAGACCCAGTACTTC
TRBV30	TRBJ2-6	NA	NA	CAWAGVRASGANVLTF	TGTGCCTGGGCAGGGGTAAGGGCTTCTGGGGCCAACGTCCTGACTTTC
TRBV12-3/TRBV12-4	TRBJ1-3	NA	NA	CASSFNNGNTIYF	TGTGCCAGCAGTTTTAACAATGGAAACACCATATATTTT
TRBV19	TRBJ2-2	NA	NA	CASSIPSQSYTGELFF	TGTGCCAGTAGTATACCCTCACAGAGTTACACCGGCGAGCTGTTTTTT